This T cell receptor beta chain was profiled in a study of early T cells in non-severe SARS-CoV-2 infection. Overall study: The authors sequenced bulk RNA from unsorted whole blood, leaving chains unpaired.

This clonotype was detected many times. There are 15 residues in the CDR3. V lost 5 bases to trimming and J lost 9 bases, with 22 bases between them. Germline values: CDR1 MNHNS, CDR2 SASEGT. In the library, individual cDNA molecules carried attached unique molecular identifiers. TCRdb itself ran the 5' RACE reads through MiXCR, one entry per CDR3 protein. The table includes approximately 76,000 distinct CDR3 sequences, about 12% detected once. The chain links TRBV6-1 to TRBJ2-5, with D perhaps being TRBD1 or TRBD2 (6 bases each). The TCR comes from an adult who was a healthcare worker with PCR-confirmed SARS-CoV-2 infection or an uninfected control (not recorded which). The specimen was whole blood. The CDR3 DNA reads as TGTGCCAGCAGTTTTCGGACTGGCCCGGGGGCGGCCCAGTACTTC. Amino acids: CASSFRTGPGAAQYF.